This TCR beta chain stems from a study of blood T cell repertoires in COVID-19. About the study: Whether acute or convalescent, the COVID-19 samples came from the United States, Italy and Spain.

Enrolled through a virtual design, the participants were between 18 and 89 years of age and came from under 30 US areas. Assignment of participants to cohorts was predicated upon participant-reported clinical history. Two negative PCRs, clearance, or symptom resolution were required of recovered Cohort 3 donors. The CDR3 runs 14 residues. The germline gives CDR1 SNHLY, CDR2 FYNNEI. V was clipped by 4 bases and J by 8 bases; unmatched bases: 6. This clone occurred once. Sequenced by immunoSEQ multiplex PCR; TCRdb stores in-frame clones only, minus some. The sample holds fewer than 450,000 clones, approximately 90% seen once.

The chain has TRBV2 and TRBJ2-1, with 9 bases identical to TRBD2. The sample was PBMCs or T cells enriched from blood (not recorded which). This sequence was found in a woman aged 18-29 years who had recovered from COVID-19. The CDR3 sequence is CASSGGTSFDEQFF. CDR3 nucleotides: TGTGCCAGCAGTGGAGGGACTAGCTTCGATGAGCAGTTCTTC.